The TCR beta chain described here comes from a study of monozygotic twins with inflammatory bowel disease. TCRdb reprocessed the 5' RACE reads and reports one entry per CDR3 protein, with no DNA. Its table records about 140,000 distinct CDR3 sequences. Germline V gene sequence: CDR1 SGDLS, CDR2 YYNGEE. This CDR3 spans 17 amino acids. V and J are TRBV9 and TRBJ2-7; the D call of TRBD2 rests on TCRdb alone, since no DNA is present to check it. This clonotype originated in a human donor with ulcerative colitis or Crohn's disease, or a healthy co-twin of an affected twin (not recorded which). Specimen: blood. CDR3 amino acids: CASSPTKTSGGAGEQYF.